Here is one TCR beta chain with its context. In the study's own analysis: Reference gene primer amplification gave estimated nucleated cell counts. Method: immunoSEQ multiplex PCR; TCRdb's copy keeps in-frame clones and lacks some. V and J calls and clone size are given by that table; D and trimming were obtained from the DNA. The sample has 170,000 or so clones; around nine tenths are singletons. The record originates from a study of blood T cell repertoires in COVID-19. About the research overall: Sites across the United States, Italy and Spain contributed samples from acute and convalescent COVID-19. PBMCs, B-cell-depleted T cells, or T cells provided the cDNA or gDNA that made up the material.

Trimming cost V 2 bases and J 8 bases, with 22 bases left between them. The CDR3 is 16 residues long. Seattle participants joined during active infection and were tracked over time. Sequenced sample: peripheral blood. The sequence was collected from a man aged 60-69 years with COVID-19, enrolled during active disease. J is TRBJ1-2 and V is TRBV5-3; no firm D call. TRBV5-3 is noted as an ORF with a role that remains uncertain. The CDR3 sequence: CARSLLRPAREEGYTF. In DNA form, the CDR3 reads TGTGCCAGAAGCTTACTACGACCCGCACGGGAGGAAGGCTACACCTTC.